This T cell receptor beta chain was sequenced for a study of beta chain features in type 1 diabetes. Overall study findings and caveats: The study found moderately but significantly shorter TCRB CDR3s in all four CD4+ subsets of Type 1 diabetes patients.

There are a few counts of this clone. No antigen is known for it. What was sequenced were expressed TCRB transcripts, since all of the isolated RNA had been reverse transcribed. TCRdb keeps only in-frame clones here, not all; method: immunoSEQ multiplex PCR. Among over 150,000 clones listed, less than 10% were seen once. CD4+ cells of the naive, central memory, regulatory and stem cell-like memory types were sorted via CD45RO/CCR7/CD25/CD127/CD95/CD27. Sequencing used central memory CD4+ T cells from blood. The receptor comes from a man between 18 and 29 years old with type 1 diabetes.

The CDR3 protein is CASSLNRDPVGETQYF. The CDR3 region has the DNA TGTGCCAGCAGCTTAAACAGGGACCCGGTGGGAGAGACCCAGTACTTC. This chain joins TRBV11-2 and TRBJ2-5; maybe TRBD1 (6 bases). The germline V gene encodes CDR1 SGHAT and CDR2 FQNNGV. V shed 2 bases and J shed 4 bases, with 17 bases lying between them. The CDR3 totals 16 residues.